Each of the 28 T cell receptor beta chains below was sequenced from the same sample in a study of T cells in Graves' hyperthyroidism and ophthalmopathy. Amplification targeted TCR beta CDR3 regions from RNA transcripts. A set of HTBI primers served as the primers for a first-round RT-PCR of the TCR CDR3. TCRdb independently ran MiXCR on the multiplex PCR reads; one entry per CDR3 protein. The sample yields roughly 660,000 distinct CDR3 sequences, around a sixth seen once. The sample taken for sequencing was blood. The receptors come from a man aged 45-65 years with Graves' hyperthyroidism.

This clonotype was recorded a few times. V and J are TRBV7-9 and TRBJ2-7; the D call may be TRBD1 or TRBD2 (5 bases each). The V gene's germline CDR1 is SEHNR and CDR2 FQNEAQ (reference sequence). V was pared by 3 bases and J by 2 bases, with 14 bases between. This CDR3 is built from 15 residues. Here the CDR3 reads CASSFPGRSTYEQYF. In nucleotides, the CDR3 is TGTGCCAGCAGCTTTCCGGGACGGAGTACCTACGAGCAGTACTTC.

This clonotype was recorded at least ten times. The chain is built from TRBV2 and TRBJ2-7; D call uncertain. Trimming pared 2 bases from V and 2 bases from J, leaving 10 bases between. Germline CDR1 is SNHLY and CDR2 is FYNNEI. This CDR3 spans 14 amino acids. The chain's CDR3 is CASSESQSTYEQYF. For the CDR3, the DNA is TGTGCCAGCAGTGAATCACAGTCTACCTACGAGCAGTACTTC.

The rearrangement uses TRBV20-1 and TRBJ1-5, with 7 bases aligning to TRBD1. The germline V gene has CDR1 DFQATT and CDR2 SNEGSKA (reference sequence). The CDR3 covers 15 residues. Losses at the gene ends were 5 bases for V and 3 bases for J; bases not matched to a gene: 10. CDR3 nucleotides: TGCAGTGCTCTGGGACAGAGGGAGCCCAATCAGCCCCAGCATTTT. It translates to CSALGQREPNQPQHF.

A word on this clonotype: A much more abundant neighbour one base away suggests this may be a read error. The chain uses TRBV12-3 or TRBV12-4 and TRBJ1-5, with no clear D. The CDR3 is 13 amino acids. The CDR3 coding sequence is TGTGCCAGCATGAGGGATAGCAATAAGCCCCAGCATTTT. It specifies CASMRDSNKPQHF.

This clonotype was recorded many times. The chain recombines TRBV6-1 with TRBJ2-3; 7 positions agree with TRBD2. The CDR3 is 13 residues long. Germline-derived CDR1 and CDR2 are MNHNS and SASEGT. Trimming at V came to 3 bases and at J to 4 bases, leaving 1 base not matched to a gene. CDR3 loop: CASSDGGSDTQYF. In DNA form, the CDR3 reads TGTGCCAGCAGTGACGGGGGGTCAGATACGCAGTATTTT.

The CDR3 spells CASSQANRGDYNEQFF. For the CDR3, the DNA is TGTGCCAGCAGCCAAGCCAACAGGGGAGATTACAATGAGCAGTTCTTC. This chain joins TRBV3-1 and TRBJ2-1; TRBD1 matches 7 bases. The CDR3 is 16 residues long. From germline, CDR1 is LGHDT and CDR2 YNNKEL (reference sequence). V trimming: 1 base; J trimming: 4 bases; junction bases outside the gene matches: 7.

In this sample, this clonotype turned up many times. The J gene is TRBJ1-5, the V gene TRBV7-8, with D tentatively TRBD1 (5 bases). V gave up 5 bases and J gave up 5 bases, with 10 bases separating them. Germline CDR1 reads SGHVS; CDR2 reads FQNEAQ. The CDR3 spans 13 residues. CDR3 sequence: CASSHRGDQPQHF. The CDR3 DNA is TGTGCCAGCAGCCATCGGGGGGATCAGCCCCAGCATTTT. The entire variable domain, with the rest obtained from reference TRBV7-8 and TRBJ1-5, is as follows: GAGVSQSPRYKVAKRGQDVALRCDPISGHVSLFWYQQALGQGPEFLTYFQNEAQLDKSGLPSDRFFAERPEGSVSTLKIQRTQQEDSAVYLCASSHRGDQPQHFGDGTRLSIL.

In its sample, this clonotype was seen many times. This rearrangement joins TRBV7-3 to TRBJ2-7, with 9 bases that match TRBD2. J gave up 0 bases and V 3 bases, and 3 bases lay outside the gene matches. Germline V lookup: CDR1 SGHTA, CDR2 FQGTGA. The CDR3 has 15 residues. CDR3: CASSLTSGPSYEQYF. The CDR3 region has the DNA TGTGCCAGCAGCTTGACTAGCGGCCCCTCCTACGAGCAGTACTTC.

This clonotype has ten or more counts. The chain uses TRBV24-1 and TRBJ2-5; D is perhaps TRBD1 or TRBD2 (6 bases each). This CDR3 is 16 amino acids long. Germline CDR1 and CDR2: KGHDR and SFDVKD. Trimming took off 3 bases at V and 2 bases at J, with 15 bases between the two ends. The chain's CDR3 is CATSDPRQEGQETQYF. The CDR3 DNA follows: TGTGCCACCAGTGATCCGAGACAGGAGGGACAAGAGACCCAGTACTTC.

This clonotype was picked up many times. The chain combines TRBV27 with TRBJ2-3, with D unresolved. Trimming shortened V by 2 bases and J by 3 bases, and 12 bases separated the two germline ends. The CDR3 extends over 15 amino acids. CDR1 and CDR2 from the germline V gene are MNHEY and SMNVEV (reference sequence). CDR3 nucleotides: TGTGCCAGCAGTTTAAGATCACCCGGGACAGATACGCAGTATTTT. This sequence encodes CASSLRSPGTDTQYF.

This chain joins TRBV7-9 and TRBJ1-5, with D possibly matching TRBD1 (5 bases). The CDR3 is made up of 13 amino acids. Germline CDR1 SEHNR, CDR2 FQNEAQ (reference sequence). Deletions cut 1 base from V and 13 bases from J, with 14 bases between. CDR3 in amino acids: CASSLGGDGNQHF. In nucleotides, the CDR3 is TGTGCCAGCAGCTTAGGAGGGGATGGGAATCAGCATTTT.

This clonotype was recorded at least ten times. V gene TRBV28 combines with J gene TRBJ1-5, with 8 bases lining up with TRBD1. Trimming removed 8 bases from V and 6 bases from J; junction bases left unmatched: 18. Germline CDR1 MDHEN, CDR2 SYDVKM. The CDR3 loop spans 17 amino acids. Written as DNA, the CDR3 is TGTGCCAGCGGAGGCCAGGGGGCCCAAAGGGTGAGTCAGCCCCAGCATTTT. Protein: CASGGQGAQRVSQPQHF.

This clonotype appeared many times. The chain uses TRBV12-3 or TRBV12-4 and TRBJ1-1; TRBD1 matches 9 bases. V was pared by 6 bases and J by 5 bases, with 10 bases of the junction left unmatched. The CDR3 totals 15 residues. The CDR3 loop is CASRYYGTGPTEAFF. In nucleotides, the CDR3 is TGTGCCAGCAGGTATTACGGGACAGGGCCAACTGAAGCTTTCTTT.

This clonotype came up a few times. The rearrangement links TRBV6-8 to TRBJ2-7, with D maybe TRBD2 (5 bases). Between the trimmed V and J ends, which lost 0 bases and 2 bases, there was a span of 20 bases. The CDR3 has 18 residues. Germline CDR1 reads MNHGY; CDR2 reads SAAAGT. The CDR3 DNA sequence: TGTGCCAGCAGTTACTCGACCCCCTTCGTGCGGGCACCCTACGAGCAGTACTTC. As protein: CASSYSTPFVRAPYEQYF.

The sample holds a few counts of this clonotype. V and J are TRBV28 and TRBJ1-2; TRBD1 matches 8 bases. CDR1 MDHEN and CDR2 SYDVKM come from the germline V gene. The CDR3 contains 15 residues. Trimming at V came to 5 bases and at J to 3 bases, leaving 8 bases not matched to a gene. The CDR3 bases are TGTGCCAGCAGTAGTGCAGGGGGCAGTGACTATGGCTACACCTTC. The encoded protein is CASSSAGGSDYGYTF.

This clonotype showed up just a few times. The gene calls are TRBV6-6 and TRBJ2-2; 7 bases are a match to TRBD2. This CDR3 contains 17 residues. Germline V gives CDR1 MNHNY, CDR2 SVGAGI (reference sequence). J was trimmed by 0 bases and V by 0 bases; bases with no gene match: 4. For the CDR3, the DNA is TGTGCCAGCAGTTACTCTTACGCGGGAGCGAACACCGGGGAGCTGTTTTTT. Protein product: CASSYSYAGANTGELFF.

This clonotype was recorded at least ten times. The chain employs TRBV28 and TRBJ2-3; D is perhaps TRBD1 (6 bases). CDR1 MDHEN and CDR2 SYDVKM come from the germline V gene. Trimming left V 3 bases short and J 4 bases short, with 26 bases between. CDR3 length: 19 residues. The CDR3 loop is CASSFLSEGTGRVSDTQYF. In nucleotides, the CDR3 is TGTGCCAGCAGTTTCCTCTCCGAGGGTACAGGGCGGGTTTCAGATACGCAGTATTTT.

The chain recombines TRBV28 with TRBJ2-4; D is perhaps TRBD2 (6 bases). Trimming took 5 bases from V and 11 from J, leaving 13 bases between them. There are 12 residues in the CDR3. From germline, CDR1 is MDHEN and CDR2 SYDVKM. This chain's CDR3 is CASSQTSFVQYF. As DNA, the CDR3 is TGTGCCAGCAGTCAGACTAGTTTCGTTCAGTACTTC.

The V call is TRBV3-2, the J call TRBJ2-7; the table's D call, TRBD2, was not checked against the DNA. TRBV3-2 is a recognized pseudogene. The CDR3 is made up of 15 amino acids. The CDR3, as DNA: TGTGCCAGCAGCCATAGGGGGGACTATACCTACGAGCAGTACTTC. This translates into CASSHRGDYTYEQYF.

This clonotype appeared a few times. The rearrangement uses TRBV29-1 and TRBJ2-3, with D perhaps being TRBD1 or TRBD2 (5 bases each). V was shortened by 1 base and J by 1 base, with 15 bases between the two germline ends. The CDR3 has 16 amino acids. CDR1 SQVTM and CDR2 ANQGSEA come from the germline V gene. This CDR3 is CSVEGGTGWGTDTQYF. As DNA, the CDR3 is TGCAGCGTTGAAGGTGGGACGGGTTGGGGCACAGATACGCAGTATTTT.

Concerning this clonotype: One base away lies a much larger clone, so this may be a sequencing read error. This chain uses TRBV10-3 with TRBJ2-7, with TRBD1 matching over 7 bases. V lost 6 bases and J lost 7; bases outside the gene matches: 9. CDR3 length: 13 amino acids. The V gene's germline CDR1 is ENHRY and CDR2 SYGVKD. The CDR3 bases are TGTGCCATCAGCGAAACAGGGGCCCATGAGCAGTACTTC. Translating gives CAISETGAHEQYF.

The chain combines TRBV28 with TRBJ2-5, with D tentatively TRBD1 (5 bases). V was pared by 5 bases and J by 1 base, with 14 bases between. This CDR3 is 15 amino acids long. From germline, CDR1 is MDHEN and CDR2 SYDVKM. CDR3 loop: CASSVAQGSQETQYF. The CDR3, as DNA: TGTGCCAGCAGTGTAGCCCAGGGATCCCAAGAGACCCAGTACTTC.

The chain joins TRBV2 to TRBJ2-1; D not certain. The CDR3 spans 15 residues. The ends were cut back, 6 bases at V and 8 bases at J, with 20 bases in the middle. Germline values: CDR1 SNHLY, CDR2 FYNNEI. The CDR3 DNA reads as TGTGCCAGCAGCCAAGAAGCCTTCACCGAGGATGAGCAGTTCTTC. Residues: CASSQEAFTEDEQFF.

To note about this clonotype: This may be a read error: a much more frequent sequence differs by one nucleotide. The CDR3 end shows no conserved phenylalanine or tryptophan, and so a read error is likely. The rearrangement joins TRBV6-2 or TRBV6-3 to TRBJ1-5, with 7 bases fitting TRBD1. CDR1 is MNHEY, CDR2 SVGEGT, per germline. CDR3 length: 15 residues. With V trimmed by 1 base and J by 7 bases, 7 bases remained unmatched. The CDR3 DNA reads TGTGCCAGCAGTTACTTGGACAGGATCGGCCAGCCCCAGCATGTT. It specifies CASSYLDRIGQPQHV.

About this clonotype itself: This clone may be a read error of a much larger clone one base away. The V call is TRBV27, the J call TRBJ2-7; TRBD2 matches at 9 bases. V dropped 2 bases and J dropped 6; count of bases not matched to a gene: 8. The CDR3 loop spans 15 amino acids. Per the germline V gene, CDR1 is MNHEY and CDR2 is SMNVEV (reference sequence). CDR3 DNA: TGTGCCAGCAGTTTACTGGCTAGCGGGATGGTCGAGCAGTACTTC. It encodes CASSLLASGMVEQYF.

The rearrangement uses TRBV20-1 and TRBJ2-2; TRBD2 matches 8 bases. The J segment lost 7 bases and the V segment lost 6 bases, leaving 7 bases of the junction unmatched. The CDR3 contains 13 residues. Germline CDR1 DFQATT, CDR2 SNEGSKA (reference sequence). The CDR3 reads CSAPGRGVGELFF. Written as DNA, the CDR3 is TGCAGTGCCCCCGGGAGGGGGGTCGGGGAGCTGTTTTTT.

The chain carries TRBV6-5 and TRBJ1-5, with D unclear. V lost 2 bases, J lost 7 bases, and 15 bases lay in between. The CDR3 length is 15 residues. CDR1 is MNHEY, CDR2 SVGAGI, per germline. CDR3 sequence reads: CASSYPGPFGQPQHF. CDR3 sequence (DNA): TGTGCCAGCAGTTACCCGGGCCCGTTTGGACAGCCCCAGCATTTT.

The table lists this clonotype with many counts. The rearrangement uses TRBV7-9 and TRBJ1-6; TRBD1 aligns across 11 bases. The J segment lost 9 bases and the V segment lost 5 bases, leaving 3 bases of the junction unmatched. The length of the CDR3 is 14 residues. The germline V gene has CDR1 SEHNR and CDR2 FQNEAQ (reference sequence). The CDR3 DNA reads TGTGCCAGCAGCCTGGGACAGGGGGTTTCACCCCTCCACTTT. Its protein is CASSLGQGVSPLHF.